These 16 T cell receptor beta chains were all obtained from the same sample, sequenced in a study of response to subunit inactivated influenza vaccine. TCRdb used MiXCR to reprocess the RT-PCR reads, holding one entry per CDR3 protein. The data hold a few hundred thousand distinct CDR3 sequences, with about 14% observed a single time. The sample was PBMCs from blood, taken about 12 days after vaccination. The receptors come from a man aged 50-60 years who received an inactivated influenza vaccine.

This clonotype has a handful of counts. This chain's CDR3 is CSAREARRPNTGELFF. CDR3 coding DNA: TGCAGTGCTAGAGAGGCACGGCGGCCGAACACCGGGGAGCTGTTTTTT. V gene TRBV20-1 combines with J gene TRBJ2-2, with unresolved D. Germline values: CDR1 DFQATT, CDR2 SNEGSKA (reference sequence). This CDR3 spans 16 amino acids. Deletions cut 0 bases from V and 0 bases from J, with 11 bases between.

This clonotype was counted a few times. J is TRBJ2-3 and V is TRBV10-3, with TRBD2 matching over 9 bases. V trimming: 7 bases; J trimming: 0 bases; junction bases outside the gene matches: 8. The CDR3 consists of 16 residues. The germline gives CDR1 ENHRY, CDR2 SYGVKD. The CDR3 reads CAITGSSGASTDTQYF. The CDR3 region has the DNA TGTGCCATCACGGGGTCTAGCGGGGCTAGCACAGATACGCAGTATTTT.

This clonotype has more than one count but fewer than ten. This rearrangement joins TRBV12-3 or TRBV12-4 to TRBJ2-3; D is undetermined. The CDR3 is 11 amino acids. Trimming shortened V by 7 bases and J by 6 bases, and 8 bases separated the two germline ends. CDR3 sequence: CASTATDTQYF. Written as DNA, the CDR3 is TGTGCCAGCACAGCGACGGATACGCAGTATTTT.

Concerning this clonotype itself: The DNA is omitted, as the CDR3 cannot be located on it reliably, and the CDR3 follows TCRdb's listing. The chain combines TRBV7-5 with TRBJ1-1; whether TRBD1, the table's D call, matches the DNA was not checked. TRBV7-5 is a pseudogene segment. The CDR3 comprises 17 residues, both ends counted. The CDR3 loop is CISVSEAPTQGSTEAFF.

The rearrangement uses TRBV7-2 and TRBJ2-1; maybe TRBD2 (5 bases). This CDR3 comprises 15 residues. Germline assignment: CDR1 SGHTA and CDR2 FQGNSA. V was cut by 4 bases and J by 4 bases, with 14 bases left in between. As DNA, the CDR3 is TGTGCCAGCAGCTCGGTACCACTAGGTTACAATGAGCAGTTCTTC. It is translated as CASSSVPLGYNEQFF.

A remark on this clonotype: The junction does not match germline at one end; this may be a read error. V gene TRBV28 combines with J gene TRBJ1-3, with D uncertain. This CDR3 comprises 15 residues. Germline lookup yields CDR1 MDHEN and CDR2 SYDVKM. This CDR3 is CDSSKPVFSGNTIYF. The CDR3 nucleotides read TGTGACAGCAGTAAACCAGTATTCTCTGGAAACACCATATATTTT.

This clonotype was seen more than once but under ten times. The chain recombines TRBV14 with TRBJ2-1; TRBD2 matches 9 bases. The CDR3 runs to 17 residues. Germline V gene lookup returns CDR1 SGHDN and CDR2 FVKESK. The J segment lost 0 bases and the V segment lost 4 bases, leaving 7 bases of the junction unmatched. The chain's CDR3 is CASSRRLAVFSYNEQFF. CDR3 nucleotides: TGTGCCAGCAGCCGAAGACTAGCGGTATTCTCCTACAATGAGCAGTTCTTC. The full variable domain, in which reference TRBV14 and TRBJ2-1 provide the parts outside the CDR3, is EAGVTQFPSHSVIEKGQTVTLRCDPISGHDNLYWYRRVMGKEIKFLLHFVKESKQDESGMPNNRFLAERTGGTYSTLKVQPAELEDSGVYFCASSRRLAVFSYNEQFFGPGTRLTVL.

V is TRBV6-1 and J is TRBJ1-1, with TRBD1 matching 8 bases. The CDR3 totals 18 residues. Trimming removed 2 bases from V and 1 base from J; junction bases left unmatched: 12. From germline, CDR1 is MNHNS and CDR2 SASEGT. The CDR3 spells CASSELRLRGHANTEAFF. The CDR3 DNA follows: TGTGCCAGCAGTGAACTTCGGCTCAGGGGGCATGCGAACACTGAAGCTTTCTTT.

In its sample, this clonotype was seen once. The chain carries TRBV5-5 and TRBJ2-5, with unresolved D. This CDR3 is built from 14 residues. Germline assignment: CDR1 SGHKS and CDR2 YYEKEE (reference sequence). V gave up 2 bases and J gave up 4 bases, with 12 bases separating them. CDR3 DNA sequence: TGTGCCAGCAGCTTTCCGAGGCTGGGAGAGACCCAGTACTTC. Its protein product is CASSFPRLGETQYF.

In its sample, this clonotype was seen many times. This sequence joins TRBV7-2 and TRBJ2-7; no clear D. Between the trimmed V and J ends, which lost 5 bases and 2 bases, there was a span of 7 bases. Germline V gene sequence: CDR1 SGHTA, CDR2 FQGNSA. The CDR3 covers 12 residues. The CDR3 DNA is TGTGCCAGCAGCCCATTAGCCTACGAGCAGTACTTC. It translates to CASSPLAYEQYF.

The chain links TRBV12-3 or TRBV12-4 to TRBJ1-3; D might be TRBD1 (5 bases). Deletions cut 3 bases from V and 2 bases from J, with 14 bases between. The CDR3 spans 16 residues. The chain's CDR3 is CASSLALPGTGNTIYF. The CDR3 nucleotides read TGTGCCAGCAGTTTGGCCTTACCAGGGACTGGAAACACCATATATTTT.

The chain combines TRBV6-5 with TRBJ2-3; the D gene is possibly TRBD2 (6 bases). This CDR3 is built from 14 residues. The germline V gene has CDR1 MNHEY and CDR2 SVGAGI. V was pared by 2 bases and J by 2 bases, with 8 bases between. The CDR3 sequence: CASSYGRYTDTQYF. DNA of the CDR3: TGTGCCAGCAGTTACGGGAGGTACACAGATACGCAGTATTTT.

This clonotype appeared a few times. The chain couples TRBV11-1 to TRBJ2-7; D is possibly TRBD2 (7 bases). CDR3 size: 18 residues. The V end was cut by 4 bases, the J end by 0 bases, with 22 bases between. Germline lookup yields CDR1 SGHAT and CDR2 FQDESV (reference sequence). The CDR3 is CASSSPGGGPFSSYEQYF. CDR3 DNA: TGTGCCAGCAGCTCCCCTGGGGGGGGCCCTTTCAGCTCCTACGAGCAGTACTTC. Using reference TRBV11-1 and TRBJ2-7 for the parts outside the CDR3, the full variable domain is EAEVAQSPRYKITEKSQAVAFWCDPISGHATLYWYRQILGQGPELLVQFQDESVVDDSQLPKDRFSAERLKGVDSTLKIQPAELGDSAMYLCASSSPGGGPFSSYEQYFGPGTRLTVT.

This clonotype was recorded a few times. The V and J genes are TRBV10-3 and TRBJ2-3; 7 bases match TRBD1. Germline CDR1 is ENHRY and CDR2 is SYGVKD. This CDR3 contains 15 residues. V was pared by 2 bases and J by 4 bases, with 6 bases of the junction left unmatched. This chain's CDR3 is CAISEGRGRPDTQYF. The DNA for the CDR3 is TGTGCCATCAGTGAGGGTAGGGGGCGCCCAGATACGCAGTATTTT.

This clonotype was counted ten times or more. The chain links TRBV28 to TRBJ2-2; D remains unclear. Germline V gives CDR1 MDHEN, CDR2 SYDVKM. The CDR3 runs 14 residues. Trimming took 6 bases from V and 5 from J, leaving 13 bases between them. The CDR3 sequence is CASRGQRDTGELFF. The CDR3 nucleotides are TGTGCCAGCAGGGGCCAGCGAGATACCGGGGAGCTGTTTTTT.

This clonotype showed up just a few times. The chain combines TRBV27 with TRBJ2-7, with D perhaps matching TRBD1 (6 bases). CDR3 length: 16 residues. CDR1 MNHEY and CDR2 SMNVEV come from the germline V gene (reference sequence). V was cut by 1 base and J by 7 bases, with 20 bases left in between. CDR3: CASSLFPGDRMGEQYF. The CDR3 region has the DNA TGTGCCAGCAGTTTATTCCCCGGAGACAGGATGGGAGAGCAGTACTTC.